This T cell receptor (beta chain) was sequenced during a study of OX40 agonist ivuxolimab in advanced cancers. Study observations and caveats: Nonresponders, in some cases, also had low normalized T-cell clonal expansion. Average numbers of expanded clones were greater in CD8+ T cells than in CD4+.

This table comes from immunoSEQ multiplex PCR, and its TCRdb copy is limited to in-frame clones, with some not included. Of around 29,000 clones listed, around nine tenths are singletons. The germline V gene has CDR1 SGHVS and CDR2 FQNEAQ. This CDR3 spans 14 amino acids. With V trimmed by 5 bases and J by 9 bases, 6 bases remained unmatched. Turning to this clone: Its antigen is as yet unknown.

The gene calls are TRBV7-8 and TRBJ1-6; TRBD1 aligns across 8 bases. The sequencing here drew on CD4+ or CD8+ T cells sorted from blood, taken in a trial of the OX40 agonist ivuxolimab. This TCR was recovered from an adult with an advanced solid tumor such as melanoma, head and neck, liver or kidney cancer. CDR3 coding DNA: TGTGCCAGCAGCGAAACAGGGGGTCTTTCACCCCTCCACTTT. Translation gives CASSETGGLSPLHF. Variable domain in full (rest from reference TRBV7-8 and TRBJ1-6): GAGVSQSPRYKVAKRGQDVALRCDPISGHVSLFWYQQALGQGPEFLTYFQNEAQLDKSGLPSDRFFAERPEGSVSTLKIQRTQQEDSAVYLCASSETGGLSPLHFGNGTRLTVT.